This T cell receptor (beta chain) originates from a study of T cell responses to AZD1222 COVID-19 vaccine. The CDR3 consists of 15 residues. Comment on this clone: Its antigen is not identified.

Study-level points and caveats: The donor group comprised mostly white British people and more females; the analysis possibly underestimated clonal diversity. Baseline serology detected seropositivity in only five or six AZD1222 recipients. Dominant at 160-218 and 743-854, vaccine-associated CD4 TCRs also spanned spike. The study found Spike-specific TCR breadth and depth rose after two AZD1222 doses.

Sequenced by immunoSEQ multiplex PCR; TCRdb stores in-frame clones only, minus some. The repertoire consists of about 110,000 clones, with about 87% occurring once and the leading ten covering approximately 15%. The specimen comprised peripheral blood, sampled 28 days after the second AZD1222 dose. This TCR derives from an adult who received the AZD1222 COVID-19 vaccine. The chain uses TRBV1 and TRBJ2-7; the table's D call TRBD1 went unverified against the DNA. TRBV1 is termed a pseudogene. The CDR3 DNA follows: TGCACCAGCAGCCAGATGGGACACAGCTCCTACGAGCAGTACTTC. This encodes CTSSQMGHSSYEQYF.